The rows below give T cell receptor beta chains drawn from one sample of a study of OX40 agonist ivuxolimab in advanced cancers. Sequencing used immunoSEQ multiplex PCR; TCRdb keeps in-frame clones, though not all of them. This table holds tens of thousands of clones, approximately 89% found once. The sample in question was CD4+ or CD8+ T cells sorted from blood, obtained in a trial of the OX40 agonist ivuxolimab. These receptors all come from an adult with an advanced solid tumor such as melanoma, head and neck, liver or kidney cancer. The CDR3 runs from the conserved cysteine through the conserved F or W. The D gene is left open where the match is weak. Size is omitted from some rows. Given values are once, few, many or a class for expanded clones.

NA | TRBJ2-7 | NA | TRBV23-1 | CASSRVYEQYF | TGCGCCAGCAGTCGGGTCTACGAGCAGTACTTC
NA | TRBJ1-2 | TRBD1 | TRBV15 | CATSRTGADGYTF | TGTGCCACCAGCAGAACAGGGGCGGATGGCTACACCTTC
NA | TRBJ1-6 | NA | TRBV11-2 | CASSLEPSSPLHF | TGTGCCAGCAGCTTAGAACCCAGTTCACCCCTCCACTTT
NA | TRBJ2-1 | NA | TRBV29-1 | CSVAGNDEQFF | TGCAGCGTTGCAGGGAACGATGAGCAGTTCTTC
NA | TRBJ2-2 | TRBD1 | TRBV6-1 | CASSGDRGLGTGELFF | TGTGCCAGCAGTGGGGACAGGGGGCTGGGCACCGGGGAGCTGTTTTTT
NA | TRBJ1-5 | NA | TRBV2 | CASSGARGGSNQPQHF | TGTGCCAGCAGTGGGGCCCGAGGGGGAAGCAATCAGCCCCAGCATTTT
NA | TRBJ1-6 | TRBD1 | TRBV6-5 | CASSYKGANSPLHF | TGTGCCAGCAGTTACAAGGGGGCTAACTCACCCCTCCACTTT
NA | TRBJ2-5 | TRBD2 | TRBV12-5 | CASGPRALLAGVKETQYF | TGTGCTAGTGGTCCTCGGGCCTTACTAGCGGGGGTGAAAGAGACCCAGTACTTC
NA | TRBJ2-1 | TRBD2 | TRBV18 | CASSPATSGGALKLQFF | TGTGCCAGCTCACCGGCGACTAGCGGGGGGGCCCTTAAGTTGCAGTTCTTC
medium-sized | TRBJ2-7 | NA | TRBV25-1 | CASSEYAGEQYF | TGTGCCAGCAGTGAATATGCAGGCGAGCAGTACTTC
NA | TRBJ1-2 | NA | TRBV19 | CASSIAPGGVGYTF | TGTGCCAGTAGTATAGCCCCTGGAGGGGTCGGCTACACCTTC
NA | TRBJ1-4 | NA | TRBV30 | CAWREGGLNEKLFF | TGTGCCTGGAGGGAGGGGGGGCTAAATGAAAAACTGTTTTTT
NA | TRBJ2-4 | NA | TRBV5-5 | CASSLTMGLAKNIQYF | TGTGCCAGCAGCTTAACGATGGGCTTAGCCAAAAACATTCAGTACTTC
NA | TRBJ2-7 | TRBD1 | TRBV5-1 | CASSLGQPRGEQYF | TGCGCCAGCAGCTTAGGGCAGCCCAGGGGGGAGCAGTACTTC
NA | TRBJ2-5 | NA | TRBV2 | CASRQETQYF | TGTGCCAGCCGTCAAGAGACCCAGTACTTC
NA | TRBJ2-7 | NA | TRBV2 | CASISGTNYEQYF | TGTGCCAGCATCTCCGGGACCAACTACGAGCAGTACTTC
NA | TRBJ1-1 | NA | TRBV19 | CASISRVAEAFF | TGTGCCAGTATTTCCAGAGTGGCTGAAGCTTTCTTT
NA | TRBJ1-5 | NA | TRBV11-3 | CASSLDMYGAGRSNQPQHF | TGTGCCAGCAGCTTAGATATGTACGGGGCAGGGCGAAGCAATCAGCCCCAGCATTTT
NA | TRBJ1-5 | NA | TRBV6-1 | CASSLTGSGNQPQHF | TGTGCCAGCAGTCTTACAGGGAGTGGCAATCAGCCCCAGCATTTT
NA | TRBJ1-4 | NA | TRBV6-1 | CASTLLWGENEKLFF | TGTGCCAGCACTCTCCTTTGGGGGGAGAATGAAAAACTGTTTTTT
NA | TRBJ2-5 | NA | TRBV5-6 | CASSSQGGETQYF | TGTGCCAGCAGCTCCCAGGGGGGCGAGACCCAGTACTTC
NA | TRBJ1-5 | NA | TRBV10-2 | CASGGGRGFNQPQHF | TGCGCCAGCGGGGGGGGAAGGGGGTTCAATCAGCCCCAGCATTTT
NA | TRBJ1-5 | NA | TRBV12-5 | CASGPAGPSNQPQHF | TGTGCTAGTGGTCCCGCGGGACCTAGCAATCAGCCCCAGCATTTT
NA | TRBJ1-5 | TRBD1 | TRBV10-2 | CASSEDRTGQPQHF | TGCGCCAGCAGTGAGGACAGGACAGGTCAGCCCCAGCATTTT
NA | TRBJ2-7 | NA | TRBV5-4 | CASSLAEALKYEQYF | TGTGCCAGCAGCTTAGCGGAGGCCTTAAAATACGAGCAGTACTTC
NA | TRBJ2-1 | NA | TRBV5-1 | CASSLVGTSYNEQFF | TGCGCCAGCAGCTTGGTAGGGACCTCATACAATGAGCAGTTCTTC
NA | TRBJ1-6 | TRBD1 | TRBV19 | CASREGQANSPLHF | TGTGCCAGTAGGGAGGGACAGGCCAATTCACCCCTCCACTTT
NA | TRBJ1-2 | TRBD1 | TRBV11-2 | CASSPLRGQGNYGYTF | TGTGCCAGCAGCCCACTCCGGGGACAGGGGAACTATGGCTACACCTTC
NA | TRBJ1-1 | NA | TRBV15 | CATSRAPLTENTEAFF | TGTGCCACCAGCAGAGCCCCCCTAACAGAGAACACTGAAGCTTTCTTT
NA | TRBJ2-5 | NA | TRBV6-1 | CASSGGFGQYF | TGTGCCAGCAGTGGAGGATTCGGGCAGTACTTC
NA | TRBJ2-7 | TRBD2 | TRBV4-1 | CASSQDPGLAGGYEQYF | TGCGCCAGCAGCCAAGATCCGGGACTAGCGGGGGGATACGAGCAGTACTTC
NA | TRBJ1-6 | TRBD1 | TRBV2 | CARQGADGDSPLHF | TGTGCCAGGCAGGGGGCAGACGGTGATTCACCCCTCCACTTT
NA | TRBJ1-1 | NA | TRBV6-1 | CASSDRAARGFPEAFF | TGTGCCAGCAGTGACCGAGCCGCAAGGGGGTTTCCTGAAGCTTTCTTT
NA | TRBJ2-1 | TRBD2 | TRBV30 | CAWSVLAEQKQFF | TGTGCCTGGAGTGTACTAGCGGAGCAGAAGCAGTTCTTC
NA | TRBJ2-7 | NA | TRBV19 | CASSIVARAYEQYF | TGTGCCAGTAGTATAGTGGCCAGGGCCTACGAGCAGTACTTC
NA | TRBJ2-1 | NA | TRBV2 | CASSEGLAYNEQFF | TGTGCCAGCAGTGAAGGTCTAGCCTACAATGAGCAGTTCTTC